This TCR beta chain was sequenced in a study of blood T cell repertoires in COVID-19. Study information: T cells, B-cell-depleted T cells, or PBMCs supplied cDNA or gDNA.

Per the study methods: How many nucleated cells were present was estimated from reference gene primer amplification. Some clones are missing from TCRdb's copy, which holds only in-frame ones; the method was immunoSEQ multiplex PCR. The DNA was the basis for D and trimming; V, J and clone size are from that table. Of around 190,000 clones listed, around 83% are singletons. The CDR3 extends over 14 amino acids. The V gene's germline CDR1 is MDHEN and CDR2 SYDVKM. The germline V and J ends were trimmed by 4 bases and 1 base, with 10 bases remaining between them. Sequencing was carried out using peripheral blood. This sequence originates from a woman in her 70s with COVID-19, enrolled during active disease. The J gene is TRBJ1-1, the V gene TRBV28; no definite D call. For the CDR3, the DNA is TGTGCCAGCAGTTATCTGGGGAGGAACACTGAAGCTTTCTTT. The encoded protein is CASSYLGRNTEAFF.